Listed below are T cell receptor beta chains from one sample, sequenced in a study of siplizumab effects on memory and regulatory T cells. Clones were sequenced by immunoSEQ multiplex PCR, and TCRdb holds only the in-frame ones, with some missing. The sample consists of about 100,000 clones, about 94% of them appearing once. The sequenced material came from CD4+ T cells sorted from blood. The receptor set was obtained from a human donor in good health. Each CDR3 is given without its conserved first and last residue.

J: TRBJ2-3; V: TRBV5-4; CDR3: ASSFQQITDTQY
J: TRBJ2-1; V: TRBV19; CDR3: ASSMGGEQF
J: TRBJ2-2; V: TRBV14; CDR3: ASSQGTRTGELF
J: TRBJ2-1; V: TRBV21-1; CDR3: ASSKGWLAGDAYNEQF
J: TRBJ2-7; V: TRBV6-1; CDR3: ASSEEDFTYEQY
J: TRBJ2-2; V: TRBV6-6; CDR3: ASSHGQGYSGELF
J: TRBJ1-5; V: TRBV28; CDR3: ASSSPGLNQPQH
J: TRBJ2-1; V: TRBV11-2; CDR3: ASSRVGGALNEQF
J: TRBJ2-3; V: TRBV6-5; CDR3: ASTKEWGTADTQY
J: TRBJ1-3; V: TRBV18; CDR3: ASSRFGQDSGNTIY
J: TRBJ1-5; V: TRBV5-1; CDR3: ASSFGPDQPQH
J: TRBJ2-5; V: TRBV5-1; CDR3: ASKRDYGETQY
J: TRBJ1-4; V: TRBV5-4; CDR3: ASSLRTGTEKLF
J: TRBJ2-3; V: TRBV18; CDR3: ASSRDRGGDTQY
J: TRBJ1-2; V: TRBV27; CDR3: ASSPLNLRGNYGYT
J: TRBJ2-7; V: TRBV11-2; CDR3: ASSPLGSSGASYEQY
J: TRBJ2-7; V: TRBV5-1; CDR3: ASSSTSGSHEQY
J: TRBJ1-1; V: TRBV7-8; CDR3: ASSLMPKGVRVEAF
J: TRBJ2-5; V: TRBV19; CDR3: ASSITLAALGRQETQY
J: TRBJ2-3; V: TRBV20-1; CDR3: SPQQGDTQY
J: TRBJ2-3; V: TRBV7-2; CDR3: ASSLDITQY
J: TRBJ1-2; V: TRBV6-1; CDR3: ASSPQDYGYT
J: TRBJ2-7; V: TRBV5-1; CDR3: ASSFGGQRIAYEQY
J: TRBJ1-1; V: TRBV2; CDR3: ASSPDREGEAF
J: TRBJ1-4; V: TRBV19; CDR3: ASRKQGSEKLF
J: TRBJ1-2; V: TRBV5-1; CDR3: ASSLDWKSNYGYT
J: TRBJ2-5; V: TRBV15; CDR3: ATSREGSPGTQY
J: TRBJ2-7; V: TRBV18; CDR3: ASSPKPIGSAIYEQY
J: TRBJ2-2; V: TRBV7-2; CDR3: ASSLQPSPAGELF
J: TRBJ1-4; V: TRBV4-2; CDR3: ASSLVNTGQANEKLF
J: TRBJ1-1; V: TRBV6-6; CDR3: ASTQPGGRNTEAF
J: TRBJ2-5; V: TRBV5-8; CDR3: ASSLQGAGMGTQY
J: TRBJ1-4; V: TRBV6-1; CDR3: ASRETVPNEKLF
J: TRBJ1-2; V: TRBV28; CDR3: ASQPDRGGPISNYGYT
J: TRBJ2-3; V: TRBV5-1; CDR3: ASRSSGHATDTQY
J: TRBJ1-1; V: TRBV14; CDR3: ASSPLGWSGTGLAF
J: TRBJ2-2; V: TRBV19; CDR3: ASSAAQGAGGELF
J: TRBJ1-1; V: TRBV28; CDR3: ASSLKAARMS
J: TRBJ2-5; V: TRBV16; CDR3: ASSHSGVRETQY
J: TRBJ1-2; V: TRBV5-6; CDR3: ASSFDRKDGYT
J: TRBJ2-7; V: TRBV5-1; CDR3: ASSFRDPPYEQY
J: TRBJ1-2; V: TRBV30; CDR3: AWSVRAGAGYT